The clone carrying this T cell receptor beta chain has a handful of counts. TCRdb's table, derived via immunoSEQ multiplex PCR, lists solely in-frame clones and lacks some. The data show 80,000 to 95,000 clones, around 80% seen once. This specimen comes from a study of OX40 agonist ivuxolimab in advanced cancers. The origin of this receptor is an adult with an advanced solid tumor such as melanoma, head and neck, liver or kidney cancer. Material: CD4+ or CD8+ T cells sorted from blood, obtained in a trial of the OX40 agonist ivuxolimab.

DNA for the CDR3: TGTGCCAGCAGCGCCCCCCAGCGGGGGGGCCAGAATGAGCAGTTCTTC. Translated, it gives CASSAPQRGGQNEQFF. V gene TRBV5-4 combines with J gene TRBJ2-1; 10 bases agree with TRBD2. The CDR3 is 16 residues long. J gave up 7 bases and V 4 bases, and 11 bases lay outside the gene matches. CDR1 and CDR2 from the germline V gene are SGHNT and YYREEE (reference sequence).